These 23 T cell receptor beta chains share one sample of origin, sequenced in a study of blood T cell repertoires in COVID-19. Clones were read by immunoSEQ multiplex PCR, and TCRdb kept only the in-frame ones, dropping some. The sample carries roughly 88,000 clones, about 70% recorded once. The sample comprised peripheral blood. Every receptor here comes from a woman aged 60-75 years in a cohort sampled during active or convalescent COVID-19.

This clone was picked up a small number of times. J is TRBJ2-2 and V is TRBV7-9; 12 positions agree with TRBD2. CDR3 length equals 15 residues. The germline CDR1 and CDR2 sequences are SEHNR and FQNEAQ (reference sequence). Germline trimming cut 2 bases from V and 6 bases from J; bases unmatched to any gene: 1. CDR3 sequence: CASSLLAGGPGELFF. DNA of the CDR3: TGTGCCAGCAGCTTACTAGCGGGGGGGCCCGGGGAGCTGTTTTTT.

On this clone itself: One junction end does not reproduce the germline sequence, and a read error may be involved. The genes are TRBV7-3 and TRBJ2-3; 7 positions agree with TRBD1. This CDR3 comprises 15 residues. CDR1 is SGHTA, CDR2 FQGTGA, per germline. CDR3 residues: CASSLTGQNTDTQYF. In DNA form, the CDR3 reads TGTGCCAGCAGCCTAACGGGACAGAACACAGATACGCAGTATTTT.

The genes are TRBV7-9 and TRBJ2-5; 9 bases map to TRBD1. Germline trimming cut 7 bases from V and 5 bases from J; bases unmatched to any gene: 14. The CDR3 contains 16 residues. Germline assignment: CDR1 SEHNR and CDR2 FQNEAQ (reference sequence). The CDR3: CASTPSGDRVAETQYF. CDR3 DNA sequence: TGTGCCAGCACCCCGTCGGGGGACAGGGTTGCGGAGACCCAGTACTTC.

The CDR3 protein is CASSPTWAYEKLFF. CDR3 bases: TGTGCCAGCAGTCCTACGTGGGCCTACGAAAAACTGTTTTTT. The J gene is TRBJ1-4, the V gene TRBV27; D uncertain. V was cut by 5 bases and J by 8 bases, with 15 bases left in between. Germline-derived CDR1 and CDR2 are MNHEY and SMNVEV (reference sequence). This CDR3 has 14 amino acids.

The chain employs TRBV10-3 and TRBJ1-5; TRBD1 matches 8 bases. The CDR3 spans 17 residues. With V trimmed by 0 bases and J by 1 base, 5 bases remained unmatched. Germline V lookup: CDR1 ENHRY, CDR2 SYGVKD. CDR3 protein: CAISESSGGGSNQPQHF. The CDR3 DNA reads TGTGCCATCAGTGAGTCTTCAGGGGGCGGGAGCAATCAGCCCCAGCATTTT.

The genes are TRBV5-1 and TRBJ2-1; TRBD2 matches at 14 bases. The germline gives CDR1 SGHRS, CDR2 YFSETQ. The CDR3 contains 16 residues. V trimming: 0 bases; J trimming: 6 bases; junction bases outside the gene matches: 2. CDR3 in DNA: TGCGCCAGCAGCTTGGGAGGACTAGCGGGGGGCAATGAGCAGTTCTTC. Its translation: CASSLGGLAGGNEQFF.

The chain recombines TRBV5-5 with TRBJ1-1; D remains unclear. Germline CDR1 and CDR2: SGHKS and YYEKEE (reference sequence). The CDR3 extends over 13 amino acids. V dropped 0 bases and J dropped 5 bases, with 8 bases sitting between them. The CDR3 protein is CASSLVPETEAFF. In DNA, the CDR3 is TGTGCCAGCAGCTTGGTGCCCGAGACTGAAGCTTTCTTT.

The chain carries TRBV3-1 (or the pseudogene TRBV3-2) and TRBJ2-5, with 8 bases matching TRBD1. The germline V gene encodes CDR1 LGHDT and CDR2 YNNKEL (reference sequence). Trimming removed 4 bases from V and 5 bases from J; junction bases left unmatched: 9. The CDR3 contains 15 residues. In DNA form, the CDR3 reads TGTGCCAGCAGCCTACCCGGGACAGGAGTCGAGACCCAGTACTTC. It codes for CASSLPGTGVETQYF.

This chain connects TRBV7-2 to TRBJ2-2; 9 bases fit TRBD2. Germline trimming cut 2 bases from V and 5 bases from J; bases unmatched to any gene: 0. This CDR3 is 14 amino acids long. Per germline, CDR1 SGHTA and CDR2 FQGNSA. DNA for the CDR3: TGTGCCAGCAGCTTACTAGCGGGGACCGGGGAGCTGTTTTTT. Translating it yields CASSLLAGTGELFF.

The V and J genes are TRBV3-1 (or the pseudogene TRBV3-2) and TRBJ1-5, with D perhaps TRBD1 (5 bases). Trimming pared 4 bases from V and 4 bases from J, leaving 8 bases between. Germline values: CDR1 LGHDT, CDR2 YNNKEL (reference sequence). This CDR3 has 13 residues. The CDR3 bases are TGTGCCAGCAGCCCCGGGGGGAATCAGCCCCAGCATTTT. Translated, it gives CASSPGGNQPQHF.

The J gene is TRBJ2-7, the V gene TRBV3-1 (or the pseudogene TRBV3-2); 9 bases fit TRBD1. This CDR3 contains 15 residues. V shed 3 bases and J 0 bases; nucleotides not matched to a gene: 3. Germline CDR1 and CDR2: LGHDT and YNNKEL (reference sequence). The CDR3 is CASSHHRGPSYEQYF. CDR3 in DNA: TGTGCCAGCAGCCACCACAGGGGGCCCTCCTACGAGCAGTACTTC.

This clone appeared a single time. The chain is built from TRBV7-2 and TRBJ2-5, with TRBD2 matching 7 bases. CDR3 length: 15 residues. Germline assignment: CDR1 SGHTA and CDR2 FQGNSA. Trimming at V came to 6 bases and at J to 0 bases, leaving 7 bases not matched to a gene. CDR3: CASSVSGAYQETQYF. DNA for the CDR3: TGTGCCAGCAGTGTCAGCGGGGCGTACCAAGAGACCCAGTACTTC.

J is TRBJ2-7 and V is TRBV6-5, with TRBD1 identical over 9 bases. The CDR3 runs 14 residues. Germline CDR1 reads MNHEY; CDR2 reads SVGAGI. V lost 7 bases and J lost 1; bases outside the gene matches: 5. The CDR3 spells CASIQGARSYEQYF. CDR3 sequence (DNA): TGTGCCAGCATACAGGGGGCAAGGTCCTACGAGCAGTACTTC.

For the CDR3, the DNA is TGTGCCATTGGACAGGGGAACTATGGCTACACCTTC. As protein: CAIGQGNYGYTF. The chain uses TRBV10-3 and TRBJ1-2, with 9 nucleotides matching TRBD1. Germline CDR1 is ENHRY and CDR2 is SYGVKD. Losses at the gene ends were 9 bases for V and 2 bases for J; bases not matched to a gene: 1. The CDR3 is 12 amino acids.

The rearrangement uses TRBV18 and TRBJ1-4, with D perhaps matching TRBD1 (5 bases). Germline assignment: CDR1 KGHSH and CDR2 LQKENI. The CDR3 sequence is 19 residues long. Trimming left V 3 bases short and J 0 bases short, with 20 bases between. CDR3 sequence reads: CASSPQYRSLVATNEKLFF. The CDR3 DNA reads as TGTGCCAGCTCACCTCAATACAGGAGCCTAGTTGCAACTAATGAAAAACTGTTTTTT.

This clone has more than one count but fewer than ten. At the DNA level, this CDR3 is encoded by other sequences in the same sample as well. This CDR3 reads CAWSVGGSSYNEQFF. CDR3 DNA: TGTGCCTGGAGTGTCGGGGGAAGCTCCTACAATGAGCAGTTCTTC. The genes are TRBV30 and TRBJ2-1; possible D gene TRBD2, 6 bases. Trimming took off 0 bases at V and 0 bases at J, with 9 bases between the two ends. The germline gives CDR1 GTSNPN, CDR2 SVGIG (reference sequence). The CDR3 consists of 15 residues.

In this sample, this clone turned up a few times. The rearrangement uses TRBV5-1 and TRBJ2-7, with 8 bases aligning to TRBD1. Trimming cost V 2 bases and J 5 bases; bases outside gene matches: 9. Germline V lookup: CDR1 SGHRS, CDR2 YFSETQ. There are 15 residues in the CDR3. The CDR3 loop reads CASSFLGQEGHEQYF. The CDR3 DNA reads TGCGCCAGCAGCTTCTTGGGACAGGAGGGCCACGAGCAGTACTTC.

This rearrangement joins TRBV4-1 to TRBJ1-4, with 7 positions matching TRBD1. The germline V gene encodes CDR1 MGHRA and CDR2 YSYEKL. The CDR3 contains 17 residues. The trim removed 1 base at V and 8 bases at J, leaving 13 bases unmatched. The CDR3 DNA sequence: TGCGCCAGCAGCCAAGGACTTCGACAGGGTTGGGAAGAAAAACTGTTTTTT. This sequence encodes CASSQGLRQGWEEKLFF.

A few counts support this clone. The chain uses TRBV30 and TRBJ1-6; weak D call: TRBD1 (5 bases). In germline, CDR1 is GTSNPN, CDR2 SVGIG (reference sequence). The CDR3 sequence is 15 residues long. Trimming pared 0 bases from V and 7 bases from J, leaving 13 bases between. Here the CDR3 DNA reads TGTGCCTGGAGTGTTCAGGGAGGTGGGAATTCACCCCTCCACTTT. Its translation is CAWSVQGGGNSPLHF.

The chain recombines TRBV7-9 with TRBJ2-5; TRBD2 aligns across 13 bases. Germline CDR1 SEHNR, CDR2 FQNEAQ (reference sequence). V was clipped by 5 bases and J by 3 bases; unmatched bases: 15. There are 19 residues in the CDR3. The chain's CDR3 is CASSTSILGLAGVKETQYF. In DNA form, the CDR3 reads TGTGCCAGCAGCACCTCGATCCTTGGACTAGCGGGGGTTAAAGAGACCCAGTACTTC.

The chain carries TRBV5-6 and TRBJ1-2; D remains ambiguous. Germline CDR1 and CDR2: SGHDT and YYEEEE. CDR3 size: 13 residues. With 6 bases removed from V and 4 bases from J, the gap between germline ends came to 13 bases. The CDR3: CASMRELIYGYTF. The DNA of the CDR3 is TGTGCCAGCATGCGCGAGCTAATCTATGGCTACACCTTC.

This clone was observed at least ten times. This chain uses TRBV13 with TRBJ1-2, with 7 bases lining up with TRBD1. J was trimmed by 0 bases and V by 5 bases; bases with no gene match: 9. The CDR3 has 16 amino acids. Germline lookup yields CDR1 PRHDT and CDR2 FYEKMQ (reference sequence). In DNA, the CDR3 is TGTGCCAGCAGCCCAGGGGGACCGAATCCTAACTATGGCTACACCTTC. This sequence encodes CASSPGGPNPNYGYTF.

V is TRBV19 and J is TRBJ1-3; TRBD1 aligns across 7 bases. CDR3 length: 13 amino acids. Unmatched junction bases numbered 2, after V lost 9 bases and J lost 0 bases. Looked up from germline, CDR1 is LNHDA and CDR2 is SQIVND (reference sequence). CDR3 sequence: CASHRGSGNTIYF. DNA for the CDR3: TGTGCCAGCCACAGGGGCTCTGGAAACACCATATATTTT.